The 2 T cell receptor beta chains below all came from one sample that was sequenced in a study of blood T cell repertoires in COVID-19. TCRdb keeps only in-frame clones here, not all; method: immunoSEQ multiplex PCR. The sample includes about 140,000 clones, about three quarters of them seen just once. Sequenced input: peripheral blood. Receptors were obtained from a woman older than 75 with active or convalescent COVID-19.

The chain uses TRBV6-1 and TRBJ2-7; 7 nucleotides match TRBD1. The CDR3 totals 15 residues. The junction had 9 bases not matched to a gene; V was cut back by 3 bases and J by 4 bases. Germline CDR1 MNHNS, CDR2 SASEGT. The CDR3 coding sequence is TGTGCCAGCAGTGATAGGGGGCCGGTTTCTTACGAGCAGTACTTC. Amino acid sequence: CASSDRGPVSYEQYF.

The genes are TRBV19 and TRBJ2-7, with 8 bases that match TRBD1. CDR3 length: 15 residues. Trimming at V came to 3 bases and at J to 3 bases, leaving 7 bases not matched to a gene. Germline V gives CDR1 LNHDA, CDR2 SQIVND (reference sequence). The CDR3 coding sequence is TGTGCCAGTAGTATCGGACAGGGAGGTAACTACGAGCAGTACTTC. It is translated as CASSIGQGGNYEQYF.